This TCR beta chain emerged from a study of cytotoxic CD8 clonotypes in ibrutinib-treated CLL. Study context: Results showed around 25 partial and 2 complete responses; following median around 68 months, approximately 14 remained remitted, approximately twelve advanced. Across samples, productive templates numbered some 250,000 and productive rearrangements reached about 99,000 on average. Study conclusions and caveats: Baseline clonality, higher than in age-matched healthy donors, tracked circulating CD8+ T-cell counts. The public clonotypes identified were infrequent and showed contraction or stability on treatment.

Germline V CDR1 and CDR2: MNHNS, SASEGT. V lost 6 bases and J lost 2, with 11 bases in between. CDR3 length equals 13 residues. This clone was recorded once. The antigen remains undetermined. TCRdb's table, derived via immunoSEQ multiplex PCR, lists solely in-frame clones and lacks some. The data hold roughly 130,000 clones, with approximately 89% observed a single time. Sample: PBMCs, taken after 12 months of ibrutinib treatment. The TCR originated in a human donor with chronic lymphocytic leukemia. This chain links TRBV6-1 with TRBJ2-7, with D possibly being TRBD1 (5 bases). This CDR3 is CASRGRPAYEQYF. In DNA, the CDR3 is TGTGCCAGCAGGGGGCGCCCGGCCTACGAGCAGTACTTC.